This TCR beta chain was identified during a study of blood T cell repertoires in COVID-19. In assigning cohorts, the study relied on participant-reported clinical history. In the original processing: It was from reference gene primer amplification that nucleated cell counts were estimated. Sequencing was performed with immunoSEQ multiplex PCR; in TCRdb, only in-frame clones are kept and a portion is missing. V and J calls and clone size are as listed in that table; D and trimming were resolved from the DNA. Of some 320,000 clones in the sample, 85% to 95% were seen once. This clone was picked up a small number of times. Sequencing input: PBMCs or T cells enriched from blood (not recorded which). The TCR comes from a woman under 40 who had been exposed to COVID-19.

The CDR3 DNA is TGCGCCAGCAGCTTGGCCAGGGAGACAGCGGGCTCTGAAGCTTTCTTT. It codes for CASSLARETAGSEAFF. The chain couples TRBV5-1 to TRBJ1-1; perhaps TRBD1 as D (5 bases). V was shortened by 0 bases and J by 6 bases, with 18 bases between the two germline ends. The length of the CDR3 is 16 residues. In germline, CDR1 is SGHRS, CDR2 YFSETQ.